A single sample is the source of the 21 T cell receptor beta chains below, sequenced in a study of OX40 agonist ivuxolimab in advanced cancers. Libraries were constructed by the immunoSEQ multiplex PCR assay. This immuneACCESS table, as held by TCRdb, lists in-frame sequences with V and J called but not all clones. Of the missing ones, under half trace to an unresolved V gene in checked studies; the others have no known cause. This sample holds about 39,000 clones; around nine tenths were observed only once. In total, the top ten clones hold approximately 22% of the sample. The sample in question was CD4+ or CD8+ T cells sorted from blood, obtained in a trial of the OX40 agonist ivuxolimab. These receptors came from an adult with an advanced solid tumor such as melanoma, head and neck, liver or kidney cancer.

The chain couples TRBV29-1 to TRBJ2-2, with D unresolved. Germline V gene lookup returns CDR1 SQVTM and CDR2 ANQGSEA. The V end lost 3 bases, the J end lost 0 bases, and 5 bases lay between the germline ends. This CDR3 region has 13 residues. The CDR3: CSVEVPNTGELFF. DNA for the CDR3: TGCAGCGTTGAGGTTCCGAACACCGGGGAGCTGTTTTTT.

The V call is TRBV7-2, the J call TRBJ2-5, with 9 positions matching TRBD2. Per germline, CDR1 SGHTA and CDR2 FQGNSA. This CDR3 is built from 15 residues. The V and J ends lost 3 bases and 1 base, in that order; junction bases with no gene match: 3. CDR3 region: CASSFPSGAQETQYF. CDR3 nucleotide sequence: TGTGCCAGCAGCTTCCCTAGCGGGGCCCAAGAGACCCAGTACTTC.

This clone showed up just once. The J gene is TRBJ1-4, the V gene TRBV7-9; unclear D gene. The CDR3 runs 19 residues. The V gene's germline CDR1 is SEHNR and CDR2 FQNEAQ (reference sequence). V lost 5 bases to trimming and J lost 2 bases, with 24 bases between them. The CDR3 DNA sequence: TGTGCCAGCAGCCCAACCTCGACATTCTCGGAATCTACTAATGAAAAACTGTTTTTT. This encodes CASSPTSTFSESTNEKLFF. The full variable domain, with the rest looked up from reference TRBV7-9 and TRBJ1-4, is DTGVSQNPRHKITKRGQNVTFRCDPISEHNRLYWYRQTLGQGPEFLTYFQNEAQLEKSRLLSDRFSAERPKGSFSTLEIQRTEQGDSAMYLCASSPTSTFSESTNEKLFFGSGTQLSVL.

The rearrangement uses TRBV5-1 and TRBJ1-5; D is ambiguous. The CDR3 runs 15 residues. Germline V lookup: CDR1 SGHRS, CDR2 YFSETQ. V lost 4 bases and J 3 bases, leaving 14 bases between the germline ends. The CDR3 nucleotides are TGCGCCAGCAGCCGCCCGGACGAAAACAATCAGCCCCAGCATTTT. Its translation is CASSRPDENNQPQHF.

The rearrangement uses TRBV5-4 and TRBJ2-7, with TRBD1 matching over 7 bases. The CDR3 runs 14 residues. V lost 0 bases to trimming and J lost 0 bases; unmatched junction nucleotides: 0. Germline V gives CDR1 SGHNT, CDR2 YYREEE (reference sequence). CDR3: CASSLGQGSYEQYF. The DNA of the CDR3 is TGTGCCAGCAGCTTGGGACAGGGCTCCTACGAGCAGTACTTC.

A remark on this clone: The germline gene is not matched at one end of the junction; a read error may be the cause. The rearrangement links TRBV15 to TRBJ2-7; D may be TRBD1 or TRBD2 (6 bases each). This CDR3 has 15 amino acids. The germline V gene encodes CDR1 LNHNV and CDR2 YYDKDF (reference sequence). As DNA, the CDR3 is TGTGCCACCAGCAGGGAACTCGGGGGCTCCGACGAGCAGTACTTC. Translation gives CATSRELGGSDEQYF.

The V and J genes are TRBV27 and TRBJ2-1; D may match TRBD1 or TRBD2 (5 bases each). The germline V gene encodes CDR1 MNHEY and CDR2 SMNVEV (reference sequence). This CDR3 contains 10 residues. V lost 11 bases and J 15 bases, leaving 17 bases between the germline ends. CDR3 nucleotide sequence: TGTGCCGTCGGGGCAGATGAGGCGTTCTTC. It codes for CAVGADEAFF.

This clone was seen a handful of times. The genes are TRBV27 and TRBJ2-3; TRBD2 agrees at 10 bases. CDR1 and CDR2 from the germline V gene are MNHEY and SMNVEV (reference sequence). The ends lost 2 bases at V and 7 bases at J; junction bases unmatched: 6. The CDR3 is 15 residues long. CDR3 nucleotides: TGTGCCAGCAGTTTAGCTAGCGGGAGCCTCCATACGCAGTATTTT. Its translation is CASSLASGSLHTQYF.

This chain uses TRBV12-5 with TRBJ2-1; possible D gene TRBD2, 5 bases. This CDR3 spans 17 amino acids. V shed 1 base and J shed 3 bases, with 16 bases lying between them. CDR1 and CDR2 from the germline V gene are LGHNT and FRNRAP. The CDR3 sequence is CASGLGGSGRGYNEQFF. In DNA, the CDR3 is TGTGCTAGTGGTTTGGGCGGTAGTGGGAGAGGCTACAATGAGCAGTTCTTC.

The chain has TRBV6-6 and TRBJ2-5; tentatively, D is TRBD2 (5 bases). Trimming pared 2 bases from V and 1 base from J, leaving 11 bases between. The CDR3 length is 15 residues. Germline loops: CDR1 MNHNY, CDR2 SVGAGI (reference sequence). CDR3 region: CASSYLRTFQETQYF. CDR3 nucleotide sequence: TGTGCCAGCAGTTACCTGAGGACTTTCCAAGAGACCCAGTACTTC.

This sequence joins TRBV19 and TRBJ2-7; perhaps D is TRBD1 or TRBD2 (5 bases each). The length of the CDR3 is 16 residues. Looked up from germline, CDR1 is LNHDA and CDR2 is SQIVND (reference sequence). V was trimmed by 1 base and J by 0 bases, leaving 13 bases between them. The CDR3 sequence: CASSIGLAGSSYEQYF. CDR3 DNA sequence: TGTGCCAGTAGTATAGGTCTGGCAGGGAGCTCCTACGAGCAGTACTTC.

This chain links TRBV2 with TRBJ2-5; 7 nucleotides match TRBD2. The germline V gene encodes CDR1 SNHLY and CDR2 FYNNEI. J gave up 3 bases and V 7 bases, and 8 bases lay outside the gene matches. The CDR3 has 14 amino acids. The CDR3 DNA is TGTGCCAGCACCGTGGGGAGGGTCGAAGAGACCCAGTACTTC. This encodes CASTVGRVEETQYF. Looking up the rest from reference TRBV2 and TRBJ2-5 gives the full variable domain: EPEVTQTPSHQVTQMGQEVILRCVPISNHLYFYWYRQILGQKVEFLVSFYNNEISEKSEIFDDQFSVERPDGSNFTLKIRSTKLEDSAMYFCASTVGRVEETQYFGPGTRLLVL.

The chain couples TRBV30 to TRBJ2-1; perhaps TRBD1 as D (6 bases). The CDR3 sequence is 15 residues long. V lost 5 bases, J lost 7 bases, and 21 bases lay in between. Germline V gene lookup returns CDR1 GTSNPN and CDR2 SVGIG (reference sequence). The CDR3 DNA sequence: TGTGCCTGGTGCCGAGGGGGACCCGCCCTAAATGAGCAGTTCTTC. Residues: CAWCRGGPALNEQFF.

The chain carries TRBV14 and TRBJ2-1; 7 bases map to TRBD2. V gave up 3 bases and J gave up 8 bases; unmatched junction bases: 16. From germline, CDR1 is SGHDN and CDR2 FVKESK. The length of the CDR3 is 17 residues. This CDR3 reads CASSQWAGVRLLDEQFF. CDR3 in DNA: TGTGCCAGCAGCCAGTGGGCGGGAGTACGGTTGTTAGATGAGCAGTTCTTC.

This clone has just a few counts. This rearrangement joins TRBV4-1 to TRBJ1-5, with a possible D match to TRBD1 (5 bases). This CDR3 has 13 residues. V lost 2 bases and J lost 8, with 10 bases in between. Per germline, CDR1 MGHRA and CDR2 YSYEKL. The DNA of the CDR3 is TGCGCCAGCAGCCAACTGACAGCTAAGCCCCAGCATTTT. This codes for CASSQLTAKPQHF.

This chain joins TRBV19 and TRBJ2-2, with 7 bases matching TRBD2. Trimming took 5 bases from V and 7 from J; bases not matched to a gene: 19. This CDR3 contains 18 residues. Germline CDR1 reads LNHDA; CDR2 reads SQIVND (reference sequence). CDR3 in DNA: TGTGCCAGTAGTCCAACGTCCGGAGCGGGGTCGGTCGGCGGGGAGCTGTTTTTT. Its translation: CASSPTSGAGSVGGELFF.

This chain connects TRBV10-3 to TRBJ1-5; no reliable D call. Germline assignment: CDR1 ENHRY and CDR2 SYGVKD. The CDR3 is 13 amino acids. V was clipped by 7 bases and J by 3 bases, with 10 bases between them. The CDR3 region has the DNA TGTGCCATCATCGGGGTTCACAATCAGCCCCAGCATTTT. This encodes CAIIGVHNQPQHF.

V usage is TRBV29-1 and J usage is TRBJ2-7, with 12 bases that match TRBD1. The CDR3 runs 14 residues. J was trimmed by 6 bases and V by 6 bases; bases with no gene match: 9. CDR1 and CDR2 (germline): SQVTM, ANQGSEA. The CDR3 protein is CSVIRGQGAGEQYF. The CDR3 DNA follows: TGCAGCGTCATAAGGGGACAGGGGGCGGGCGAGCAGTACTTC.

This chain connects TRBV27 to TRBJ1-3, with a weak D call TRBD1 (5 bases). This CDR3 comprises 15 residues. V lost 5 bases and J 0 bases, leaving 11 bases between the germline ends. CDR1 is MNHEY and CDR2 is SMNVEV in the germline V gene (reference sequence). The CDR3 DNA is TGTGCCAGCAGTCTGGGACTGCCCTCTGGAAACACCATATATTTT. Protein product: CASSLGLPSGNTIYF.

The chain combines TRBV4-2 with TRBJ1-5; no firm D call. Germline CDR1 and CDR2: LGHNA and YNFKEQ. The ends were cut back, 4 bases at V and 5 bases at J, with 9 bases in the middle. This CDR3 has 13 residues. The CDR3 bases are TGTGCCAGCAGCCCCACCCTTGATCAGCCCCAGCATTTT. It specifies CASSPTLDQPQHF.

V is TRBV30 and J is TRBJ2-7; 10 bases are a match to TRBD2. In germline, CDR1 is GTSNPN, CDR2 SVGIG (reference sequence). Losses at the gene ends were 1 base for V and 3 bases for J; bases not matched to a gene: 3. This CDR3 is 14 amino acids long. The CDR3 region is CAWSDGTSDYEQYF. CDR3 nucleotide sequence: TGTGCCTGGAGTGACGGGACTAGCGACTACGAGCAGTACTTC.